The 13 T cell receptor beta chains listed next were all sequenced from one sample in a study of T cells in Graves' hyperthyroidism and ophthalmopathy. RNA transcripts yielded amplified TCR beta CDR3 regions. First-round RT-PCR with HTBI primers amplified the TCR CDR3 region. MiXCR, applied by TCRdb to the multiplex PCR reads, yields one record per CDR3 protein. The repertoire has approximately 420,000 distinct CDR3 sequences, approximately 14% of them found once; the top ten carry 4% to 6.5%. Material for sequencing was blood. The receptor set was obtained from a young woman with Graves' hyperthyroidism.

This clonotype was seen repeatedly, ten times or more. The chain links TRBV5-6 to TRBJ2-5; D may be TRBD1 (5 bases). CDR1 and CDR2 (germline): SGHDT, YYEEEE. The CDR3 has 14 residues. V was shortened by 4 bases and J by 4 bases, with 14 bases between the two germline ends. CDR3 bases: TGTGCCAGCAGCACCAGGGTCCCCACAGAGACCCAGTACTTC. As protein: CASSTRVPTETQYF.

This clonotype was counted ten times or more. The chain joins TRBV5-6 to TRBJ2-3; D is undetermined. The germline CDR1 and CDR2 sequences are SGHDT and YYEEEE. The germline V and J ends were trimmed by 3 bases and 5 bases, with 10 bases remaining between them. The CDR3 runs 13 residues. The CDR3 reads CASSSESGDTQYF. CDR3 sequence (DNA): TGTGCCAGCAGCTCGGAATCGGGAGATACGCAGTATTTT.

Note on this clonotype: A read error may be the cause here, since a much bigger clone is one base away. The chain links TRBV2 to TRBJ2-5, with 9 bases that match TRBD1. The germline V gene has CDR1 SNHLY and CDR2 FYNNEI. The length of the CDR3 is 14 residues. J was trimmed by 5 bases and V by 7 bases; bases with no gene match: 8. Written as DNA, the CDR3 is TGTGCCAGCATCCCCGGGACAGGGATGGAGACCCAGTACTTC. It yields the protein CASIPGTGMETQYF.

The table lists this clonotype with many counts. V usage is TRBV20-1 and J usage is TRBJ2-5, with D possibly matching TRBD1 (6 bases). The germline gives CDR1 DFQATT, CDR2 SNEGSKA (reference sequence). V was shortened by 3 bases and J by 1 base, with 18 bases between the two germline ends. The CDR3 contains 16 residues. CDR3 amino acids: CSARRVGAGTQETQYF. CDR3 sequence (DNA): TGCAGTGCTAGGAGGGTGGGGGCTGGGACCCAAGAGACCCAGTACTTC.

This clonotype was seen at least ten times. The chain joins TRBV6-5 to TRBJ1-6, with D tentatively TRBD1 (6 bases). CDR3 length: 17 residues. With 2 bases removed from V and 8 bases from J, the gap between germline ends came to 19 bases. Germline CDR1 and CDR2: MNHEY and SVGAGI. In DNA form, the CDR3 reads TGTGCCAGCAGTTACGGGGTCCGAAGGGGGTCTGATTCACCCCTCCACTTT. Translation gives CASSYGVRRGSDSPLHF.

This clonotype was seen many times. The rearrangement links TRBV5-1 to TRBJ1-1; no reliable D call. V was shortened by 4 bases and J by 5 bases, with 18 bases between the two germline ends. This CDR3 comprises 15 residues. The germline V gene has CDR1 SGHRS and CDR2 YFSETQ. Written as DNA, the CDR3 is TGCGCCAGCAGCGGCCGGGTGGGCCCGGGGACTGAAGCTTTCTTT. Amino acid sequence: CASSGRVGPGTEAFF.

This clonotype appeared many times. The chain links TRBV6-1 to TRBJ1-4; D gene unclear. The V and J ends lost 6 bases and 0 bases respectively, with 8 bases between them. The CDR3 is 14 residues long. Germline V gene data show CDR1 as MNHNS and CDR2 as SASEGT. The CDR3 DNA sequence: TGTGCCAGCAGCCCGAGTGCAACTAATGAAAAACTGTTTTTT. This sequence encodes CASSPSATNEKLFF.

The table lists this clonotype with a few counts. The chain links TRBV11-2 to TRBJ2-2; weak D call: TRBD2 (6 bases). There are 17 residues in the CDR3. Germline V gene sequence: CDR1 SGHAT, CDR2 FQNNGV. V was pared by 5 bases and J by 4 bases, with 20 bases between. This chain's CDR3 is CASSPYFSEGGTGELFF. For the CDR3, the DNA is TGTGCCAGCAGCCCATATTTTAGCGAGGGAGGCACCGGGGAGCTGTTTTTT.

This clonotype was detected only a few times. V gene TRBV19 combines with J gene TRBJ2-1; weak D call: TRBD1 (6 bases). Deletions cut 3 bases from V and 0 bases from J, with 9 bases between. The V gene's germline CDR1 is LNHDA and CDR2 SQIVND (reference sequence). The length of the CDR3 is 15 residues. The CDR3 reads CASSMGASSYNEQFF. As DNA, the CDR3 is TGTGCCAGTAGTATGGGGGCGAGCTCCTACAATGAGCAGTTCTTC.

This clonotype appeared many times. The rearrangement uses TRBV7-2 and TRBJ1-6; maybe TRBD1 (5 bases). Germline values: CDR1 SGHTA, CDR2 FQGNSA. V was shortened by 5 bases and J by 6 bases, with 14 bases between the two germline ends. CDR3 length equals 15 residues. This CDR3 reads CASSLQGGRNSPLHF. As DNA, the CDR3 is TGTGCCAGCAGCCTTCAGGGAGGGCGTAATTCACCCCTCCACTTT.

This clonotype was seen ten or more times. V usage is TRBV2 and J usage is TRBJ2-1; 13 positions agree with TRBD2. The V segment lost 5 bases and the J segment 7 bases; nucleotides outside the gene matches: 8. The CDR3 is 16 amino acids. The V gene's germline CDR1 is SNHLY and CDR2 FYNNEI. The CDR3 coding sequence is TGTGCCAGCAGTAGGACTAGCGGGAGATTCGGGAATGAGCAGTTCTTC. Protein sequence: CASSRTSGRFGNEQFF. The full variable domain, with the rest looked up from reference TRBV2 and TRBJ2-1, is EPEVTQTPSHQVTQMGQEVILRCVPISNHLYFYWYRQILGQKVEFLVSFYNNEISEKSEIFDDQFSVERPDGSNFTLKIRSTKLEDSAMYFCASSRTSGRFGNEQFFGPGTRLTVL.

V gene TRBV28 combines with J gene TRBJ2-6; TRBD2 aligns across 7 bases. CDR1 and CDR2 from the germline V gene are MDHEN and SYDVKM. The CDR3 is 20 amino acids. With 5 bases clipped from V and 3 bases from J, the junction kept 19 bases outside the gene matches. The CDR3 sequence: CASSPPLGGGRSVGANVLTF. The CDR3 coding sequence is TGTGCCAGCAGTCCACCCCTGGGGGGGGGACGCTCAGTTGGGGCCAACGTCCTGACTTTC.

This clonotype was seen only a few times. V gene TRBV6-2 or TRBV6-3 combines with J gene TRBJ1-1; D gene uncertain. The CDR3 loop spans 14 amino acids. From germline, CDR1 is MNHEY and CDR2 SVGEGT. V lost 2 bases, J lost 2 bases, and 9 bases lay in between. CDR3 DNA: TGTGCCAGCAGTTACCTAGCGAGAAACACTGAAGCTTTCTTT. Translated, it gives CASSYLARNTEAFF.